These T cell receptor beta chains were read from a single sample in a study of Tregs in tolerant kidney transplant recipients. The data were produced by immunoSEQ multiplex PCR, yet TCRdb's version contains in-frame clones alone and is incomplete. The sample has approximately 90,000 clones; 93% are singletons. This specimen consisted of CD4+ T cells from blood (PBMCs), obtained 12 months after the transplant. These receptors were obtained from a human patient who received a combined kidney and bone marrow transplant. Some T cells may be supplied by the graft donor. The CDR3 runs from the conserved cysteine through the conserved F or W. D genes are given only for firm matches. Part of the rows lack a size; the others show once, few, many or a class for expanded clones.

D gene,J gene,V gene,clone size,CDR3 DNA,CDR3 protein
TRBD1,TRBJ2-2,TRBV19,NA,TGTGCCAGTAAAGAGGACAGGGAGGCGGGGGAGCTGTTTTTT,CASKEDREAGELFF
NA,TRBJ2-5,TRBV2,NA,TGTGCCAGCAATTGGGCGCAAGAGACCCAGTACTTC,CASNWAQETQYF
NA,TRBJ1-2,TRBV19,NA,TGTGCCAGTGCCGAAGTCGGAGATATAAGCGGCTACACCTTC,CASAEVGDISGYTF
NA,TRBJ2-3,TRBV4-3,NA,TGCGCCAGCAGCCAAGCGAGGTCAGGGGACGTCACAGATACGCAGTATTTT,CASSQARSGDVTDTQYF
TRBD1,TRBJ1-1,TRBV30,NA,TGTGCCTGGGGCCCAGGGGGCTTGGAAGCTTTCTTT,CAWGPGGLEAFF
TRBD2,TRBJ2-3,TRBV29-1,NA,TGCAGCGCCCCTCTAGCGGGTGGGATGACAGATACGCAGTATTTT,CSAPLAGGMTDTQYF
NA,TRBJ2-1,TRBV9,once,TGTGCCAGCAGCGAACTGGGGAGGAGTTACAATGAGCAGTTCTTC,CASSELGRSYNEQFF
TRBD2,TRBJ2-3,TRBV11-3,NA,TGTGCCAGCAGCACAACTAGCGGCCCTGCCGTTGGCACAGATACGCAGTATTTT,CASSTTSGPAVGTDTQYF
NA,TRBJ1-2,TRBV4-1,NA,TGCGCCAGCAGCCAAGCCGGGACACTTAACTATGGCTACACCTTC,CASSQAGTLNYGYTF
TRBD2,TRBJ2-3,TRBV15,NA,TGTGCCACCAGCAGAGATCGTGTGCGGGAGGGCCTAGATACGCAGTATTTT,CATSRDRVREGLDTQYF